These T cell receptor beta chains were read from a single sample in a study of T cells after posttransplantation cyclophosphamide. Repertoires were generated with immunoSEQ multiplex PCR, while TCRdb's copy carries only in-frame clones and drops some. The sample has about 28,000 clones, roughly 88% seen once; the top ten hold under 3.5%. Source material: PBMCs. The origin of the receptors is a man between 50 and 59 years old. The CDR3 runs from the conserved cysteine through the conserved F or W. D genes are given only for firm matches. The listing skips clone size in some rows; elsewhere it reads once, few, many or a size class.

CDR3aa	CDR3nt	d_gene	v_gene	abundance	j_gene	len
CASSQGLAGSYNEQFF	TGCGCCAGCAGCCAAGGACTAGCGGGCTCCTACAATGAGCAGTTCTTC	TRBD2	TRBV4-1	.	TRBJ2-1	16
CASSQGQYQETQYF	TGTGCCAGCAGTCAGGGCCAGTACCAAGAGACCCAGTACTTC	.	TRBV5-6	.	TRBJ2-5	14
CATHGQRTWTGELFF	TGTGCCACCCATGGACAGAGAACGTGGACCGGGGAGCTGTTTTTT	.	TRBV7-8	.	TRBJ2-2	15
CASSYQAGEGRSEAFF	TGTGCCAGCAGTTACCAGGCGGGGGAGGGAAGGTCTGAAGCTTTCTTT	.	TRBV6-6	.	TRBJ1-1	16
CAWTQGAEKLFF	TGTGCCTGGACGCAGGGGGCTGAAAAACTGTTTTTT	TRBD1	TRBV30	.	TRBJ1-4	12
CASTSSARGALYYGYTF	TGTGCCAGCACATCATCTGCTCGGGGGGCCTTATACTATGGCTACACCTTC	.	TRBV7-2	.	TRBJ1-2	17
CASSPGTGAPQPQHF	TGTGCCAGCAGCCCGGGGACAGGGGCTCCTCAGCCCCAGCATTTT	TRBD1	TRBV7-2	few	TRBJ1-5	15
CASSQLQFNEKLFF	TGTGCCAGCAGCCAATTACAGTTTAATGAAAAACTGTTTTTT	.	TRBV16	.	TRBJ1-4	14
CASSFGGTNTEAFF	TGTGCCAGCAGCTTTGGAGGTACTAACACTGAAGCTTTCTTT	.	TRBV7-9	.	TRBJ1-1	14
CASSLDGYSPLHF	TGTGCCAGCAGCTTAGACGGGTATTCACCCCTCCACTTT	.	TRBV11-3	.	TRBJ1-6	13
CASSNQPGQTNEKLFF	TGCGCCAGCAGCAATCAACCGGGACAGACTAATGAAAAACTGTTTTTT	TRBD1	TRBV5-1	.	TRBJ1-4	16
CASSYGRRNIQYF	TGTGCCAGCAGTTACGGAAGGAGAAACATTCAGTACTTC	.	TRBV6-5	.	TRBJ2-4	13
CASSLYGYEQYF	TGTGCCAGCAGCTTATACGGGTACGAGCAGTACTTC	.	TRBV7-9	.	TRBJ2-7	12
CASRSQGRNYGYTF	TGCGCCAGCAGGTCCCAGGGGCGAAACTATGGCTACACCTTC	.	TRBV4-1	.	TRBJ1-2	14
CASSLRDRTYEQYF	TGTGCCAGCAGTTTACGGGACAGAACCTACGAGCAGTACTTC	TRBD1	TRBV28	.	TRBJ2-7	14
CASKDSSSGNTIYF	TGTGCCAGCAAAGACAGTTCATCTGGAAACACCATATATTTT	.	TRBV28	.	TRBJ1-3	14
CAYEGLASPLHF	TGTGCCTATGAGGGACTTGCGTCACCCCTCCACTTT	.	TRBV30	.	TRBJ1-6	12
CASRVHQGLVNTEAFF	TGTGCCAGCAGAGTACACCAGGGGTTGGTGAACACTGAAGCTTTCTTT	.	TRBV2	few	TRBJ1-1	16
CASSLALAGGDEQFF	TGTGCCAGCAGCTTAGCCCTAGCGGGAGGAGATGAGCAGTTCTTC	TRBD2	TRBV7-8	.	TRBJ2-1	15
CASRPTNYGYTF	TGTGCCAGCAGACCTACCAACTATGGCTACACCTTC	.	TRBV6-6	.	TRBJ1-2	12
CASSLGVSGNTIYF	TGTGCCAGCAGCTTGGGAGTCTCTGGAAACACCATATATTTT	.	TRBV5-5	.	TRBJ1-3	14
CAWSVLTGETEAFF	TGTGCCTGGAGTGTTTTGACAGGGGAGACTGAAGCTTTCTTT	TRBD1	TRBV30	.	TRBJ1-1	14